This T cell receptor beta chain was observed in a study of blood T cell repertoires in COVID-19. Germline V gives CDR1 MDHEN, CDR2 SYDVKM. The V and J ends lost 7 bases and 2 bases respectively, with 5 bases between them. CDR3 length: 12 residues. Method: immunoSEQ multiplex PCR; TCRdb's copy keeps in-frame clones and lacks some. The data show around 250,000 clones, 80% to 90% seen once. The source of this sequence is a woman between 45 and 65 years old who had recovered from COVID-19. What was sequenced was PBMCs or T cells enriched from blood (not recorded which). The chain joins TRBV28 to TRBJ2-2; D remains unclear. The chain's CDR3 is CASMANTGELFF. The CDR3 region has the DNA TGTGCCAGCATGGCTAACACCGGGGAGCTGTTTTTT. Variable domain in full (rest from reference TRBV28 and TRBJ2-2): DVKVTQSSRYLVKRTGEKVFLECVQDMDHENMFWYRQDPGLGLRLIYFSYDVKMKEKGDIPEGYSVSREKKERFSLILESASTNQTSMYLCASMANTGELFFGEGSRLTVL.